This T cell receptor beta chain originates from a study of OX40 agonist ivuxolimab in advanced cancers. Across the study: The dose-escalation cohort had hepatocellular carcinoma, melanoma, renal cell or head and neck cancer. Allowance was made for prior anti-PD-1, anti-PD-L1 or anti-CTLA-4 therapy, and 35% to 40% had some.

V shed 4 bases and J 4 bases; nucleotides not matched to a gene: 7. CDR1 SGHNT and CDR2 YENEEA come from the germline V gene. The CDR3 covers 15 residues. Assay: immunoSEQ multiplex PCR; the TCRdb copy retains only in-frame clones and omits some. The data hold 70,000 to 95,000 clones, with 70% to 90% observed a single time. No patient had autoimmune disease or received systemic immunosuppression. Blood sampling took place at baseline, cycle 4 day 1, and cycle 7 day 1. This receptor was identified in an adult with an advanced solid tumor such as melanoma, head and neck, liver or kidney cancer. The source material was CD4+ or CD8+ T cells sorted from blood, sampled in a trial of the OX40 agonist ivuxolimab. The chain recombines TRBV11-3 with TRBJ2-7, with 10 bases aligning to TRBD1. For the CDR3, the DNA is TGTGCCAGCAGCTCCTCCGGGACAGGGGTATACGAGCAGTACTTC. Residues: CASSSSGTGVYEQYF. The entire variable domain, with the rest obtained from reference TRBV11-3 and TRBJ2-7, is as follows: EAGVVQSPRYKIIEKKQPVAFWCNPISGHNTLYWYLQNLGQGPELLIRYENEEAVDDSQLPKDRFSAERLKGVDSTLKIQPAELGDSAVYLCASSSSGTGVYEQYFGPGTRLTVT.